The T cell receptor beta chain under discussion was sequenced for a study of CD8+ T cells in alopecia areata. The J segment lost 13 bases and the V segment lost 4 bases, leaving 5 bases of the junction unmatched. Germline CDR1 and CDR2: DFQATT and SNEGSKA (reference sequence). The CDR3 spans 10 residues. RNA extraction was followed by reverse transcription into cDNA, which acted as the sequencing template. Here immunoSEQ multiplex PCR was the method, and the copy in TCRdb shows in-frame clones only, minus some. The sample includes about 200,000 clones, 56% of them seen just once. This sequence originates from a human donor in good health. This chain connects TRBV20-1 to TRBJ2-5; 8 positions match TRBD2. Sequenced: CD8+ T cells sorted from blood. CDR3 region: CSAKAGVWYF. DNA of the CDR3: TGCAGTGCTAAAGCGGGGGTTTGGTACTTC.